The 2 T cell receptor beta chains below all came from one sample that was sequenced in a study of blood T cell repertoires in COVID-19. Method: immunoSEQ multiplex PCR; TCRdb's copy keeps in-frame clones and lacks some. The data hold 200,000 to 300,000 clones, with about four fifths observed a single time. Sequencing used peripheral blood. These receptors all come from a woman older than 75 with COVID-19, enrolled during active disease.

CDR3 amino acids: CASRNYAAHQPQHF. The CDR3, as DNA: TGTGCCAGTAGGAACTACGCGGCCCATCAGCCCCAGCATTTT. The V and J genes are TRBV19 and TRBJ1-5; no clear D gene. V was pared by 6 bases and J by 5 bases, with 14 bases between. The V gene's germline CDR1 is LNHDA and CDR2 SQIVND (reference sequence). This CDR3 has 14 amino acids.

In DNA, the CDR3 is TGTGCCAGCAGCTTAGCGGCCCGGGACAGGGGTTCCACCGGGGAGCTGTTTTTT. Residues: CASSLAARDRGSTGELFF. The rearrangement uses TRBV7-9 and TRBJ2-2; 10 nucleotides match TRBD1. The CDR3 loop spans 18 amino acids. CDR1 SEHNR and CDR2 FQNEAQ come from the germline V gene (reference sequence). The V gene end was trimmed by 0 bases and the J gene end by 4 bases; junction bases not matched to a gene: 8.